These T cell receptor beta chains were read from a single sample in a study of T cell responses to AZD1222 COVID-19 vaccine. Sequenced by immunoSEQ multiplex PCR; TCRdb stores in-frame clones only, minus some. Found here are fewer than 150,000 clones, 90% of them singletons; the top ten hold 3.4%. The specimen comprised peripheral blood, sampled on day 0 of AZD1222 vaccination. The receptors derive from an adult in good health. The CDR3 runs from the conserved cysteine through the conserved F or W. Fields, in order: CDR3 length, clone size, V gene, J gene, D gene, CDR3 DNA, CDR3 protein. D genes are given only for firm matches. Rows may omit the clone size; those that give it use once, few, many or a size class.

14	NA	TRBV3-1/TRBV3-2	TRBJ2-7	NA	TGTGCCAGCAGCCAAGGATTGACAGGTTACGAGCAGTACTTC	CASSQGLTGYEQYF
12	NA	TRBV28	TRBJ1-5	NA	TGTGCCAGCAGACAGCCTAATCAGCCCCAGCATTTT	CASRQPNQPQHF
11	NA	TRBV7-2	TRBJ2-3	NA	TGTGCCAGCAGCTACACAGATACGCAGTATTTT	CASSYTDTQYF
17	NA	TRBV10-3	TRBJ2-3	TRBD2	TGTGCCACTACGGGACTAGCGGGGGGGCCCGGCACAGATACGCAGTATTTT	CATTGLAGGPGTDTQYF
15	NA	TRBV7-6	TRBJ2-4	NA	TGTGCCAGCAGCTTAGGCGTCGCAGGGACTAACATTCAGTACTTC	CASSLGVAGTNIQYF
14	NA	TRBV7-3	TRBJ1-2	NA	TGTGCCAGCAGCCCCGGCCCGCGGGAGGGTGGCTACACCTTC	CASSPGPREGGYTF
15	NA	TRBV7-2	TRBJ1-2	NA	TGTGCCAGCAGCTTAGGGATCCCACCTACGAGGGGCTACACCTTC	CASSLGIPPTRGYTF
14	NA	TRBV19	TRBJ2-3	NA	TGTGCCAGTAGTTCGACAACAAGCACAGATACGCAGTATTTT	CASSSTTSTDTQYF
17	NA	TRBV7-2	TRBJ1-2	TRBD1	TGTGCCAGCAGCTTAGCGATGGAGGGGGCCGTGTCCGCCGGCTACACCTTC	CASSLAMEGAVSAGYTF
13	NA	TRBV24-1	TRBJ1-1	NA	TGTGCCACCAGTGATATAGAGAACACTGAAGCTTTCTTT	CATSDIENTEAFF
15	NA	TRBV19	TRBJ1-3	NA	TGTGCCAGTGGCTCGAGGGGCGGCTCTGGAAACACCATATATTTT	CASGSRGGSGNTIYF
15	NA	TRBV19	TRBJ1-5	NA	TGTGCCAGTGCCCTGGGGCGGAATAGCAATCAGCCCCAGCATTTT	CASALGRNSNQPQHF
15	NA	TRBV18	TRBJ2-1	NA	TGTGCCAGCTCATACACCGGGAAAAAGGACAATGAGCAGTTCTTC	CASSYTGKKDNEQFF
13	NA	TRBV6-4	TRBJ1-2	NA	TGTGCCAGCAGTCCCCGGGACTCTGGAGGCTACACCTTC	CASSPRDSGGYTF
12	NA	TRBV5-4	TRBJ1-1	TRBD1	TGTGCCAGCAGCACAGGACAGGGGGGAGCTTTCTTT	CASSTGQGGAFF
15	NA	TRBV10-3	TRBJ1-2	NA	TGTGCCATCAGTGAGTCTGTTAGGGGAGCGCGAGGCTACACCTTC	CAISESVRGARGYTF
17	NA	TRBV7-6	TRBJ1-1	NA	TGTGCCAGCAGCTTAGGCAGAGGCCCAGAGGGGGACACTGAAGCTTTCTTT	CASSLGRGPEGDTEAFF
13	NA	TRBV19	TRBJ2-2	NA	TGTGCCAGTAGTAGTGTCGGTGGCGGGGAGCTGTTTTTT	CASSSVGGGELFF
13	NA	TRBV12-5	TRBJ1-1	NA	TGTGCTAGTGGTTTGGAGGTTGCCACTGAAGCTTTCTTT	CASGLEVATEAFF
18	NA	TRBV6-2/TRBV6-3	TRBJ2-3	TRBD2	TGTGCCAGCAGCTATAGGACTAGCGGGAGTGTTGTGACAGATACGCAGTATTTT	CASSYRTSGSVVTDTQYF
15	NA	TRBV19	TRBJ2-1	TRBD2	TGTGCCAGTGCGGTGACTAGCGGGGGGGCGGATGAGCAGTTCTTC	CASAVTSGGADEQFF
16	NA	TRBV4-1	TRBJ1-5	NA	TGCGCCAGCAGCCCGCGACAGGAATATAGCAATCAGCCCCAGCATTTT	CASSPRQEYSNQPQHF
14	NA	TRBV7-8	TRBJ1-4	NA	TGTGCCAGCAGCTCCCGGGGGCTCAATGAAAAACTGTTTTTT	CASSSRGLNEKLFF
15	NA	TRBV5-5	TRBJ2-1	NA	TGTGCCAGCAGCGTGGTACCTACCGACTACAATGAGCAGTTCTTC	CASSVVPTDYNEQFF
12	few	TRBV18	TRBJ1-6	NA	TGTGCCAGCTCACCACCTAGTTCACCCCTCCACTTT	CASSPPSSPLHF
17	NA	TRBV24-1	TRBJ2-6	TRBD2	TGTGCCACCGGAGGACGAGCGGGAGCCTCTGGGGCCAACGTCCTGACTTTC	CATGGRAGASGANVLTF
15	NA	TRBV9	TRBJ1-2	NA	TGTGCCAGCAGCGTAGGTCCAGGGTTTGCCTATGGCTACACCTTC	CASSVGPGFAYGYTF
13	NA	TRBV2	TRBJ2-7	TRBD1	TGTGCCAGCAGGGTGGACAGGGTCTACGAGCAGTACTTC	CASRVDRVYEQYF
15	NA	TRBV5-5	TRBJ2-7	NA	TGTGCCAGCAGCCCCCTTTCGACACCCGCCTACGAGCAGTACTTC	CASSPLSTPAYEQYF
17	NA	TRBV5-1	TRBJ2-5	TRBD2	TGCGCCAGCAGCCCCCAGGGGAGCGGGGGGCAAGGAGAGACCCAGTACTTC	CASSPQGSGGQGETQYF
12	NA	TRBV12-3/TRBV12-4	TRBJ1-2	NA	TGTGCCAGCAGTGAAGGACTCTATGGCTACACCTTC	CASSEGLYGYTF
15	NA	TRBV6-2/TRBV6-3	TRBJ1-5	TRBD1	TGTGCCAGCAGTTACCCCCAGGGGGCAAATCAGCCCCAGCATTTT	CASSYPQGANQPQHF
17	few	TRBV10-3	TRBJ1-2	NA	TGTGCCATCAGTGAGTTTCCCAGGACAAGGGCCCTTTATGGCTACACCTTC	CAISEFPRTRALYGYTF
15	NA	TRBV5-4	TRBJ2-7	TRBD1	TGTGCCAGCAGCCTTGGACAGGGAGGCTCCTACGAGCAGTACTTC	CASSLGQGGSYEQYF
15	NA	TRBV29-1	TRBJ1-2	TRBD1	TGCAGCGTAAACCCCGACAGGGTCAATTGCTATGGCTACACCTTC	CSVNPDRVNCYGYTF
13	few	TRBV12-5	TRBJ2-5	TRBD1	TGTGCTAGGGGACCTACAGGGGTCGAGACCCAGTACTTC	CARGPTGVETQYF
17	NA	TRBV19	TRBJ2-3	TRBD2	TGTGCCAGTAGTATGGGTAGCGGGAGTGGGGGGGCAGATACGCAGTATTTT	CASSMGSGSGGADTQYF
15	NA	TRBV11-2	TRBJ2-1	TRBD1	TGTGCCAGCAGCCGCGGACAGGGCGCGTACAATGAGCAGTTCTTC	CASSRGQGAYNEQFF
15	few	TRBV9	TRBJ2-2	NA	TGTGCCAGCAGCGTAAGAAGCCTTCAGACCGGGGAGCTGTTTTTT	CASSVRSLQTGELFF
15	NA	TRBV5-6	TRBJ2-7	NA	TGTGCCAGCAGCTCCTTAACAGGGAAGTTTTACGAGCAGTACTTC	CASSSLTGKFYEQYF
12	NA	TRBV12-3/TRBV12-4	TRBJ2-7	NA	TGTGCCAGCAGTTTCTTTCCAGGCGAGCAGTACTTC	CASSFFPGEQYF
18	NA	TRBV5-4	TRBJ2-5	NA	TGTGCCAGCAGACCTGGGCAGGGCCCAACCCAAGTAACGGAGACCCAGTACTTC	CASRPGQGPTQVTETQYF
15	NA	TRBV6-2/TRBV6-3	TRBJ2-2	TRBD1	TGTGCCAGCAGTTCCGGGACAGGGTCGGGCGGGGAGCTGTTTTTT	CASSSGTGSGGELFF
12	NA	TRBV11-3	TRBJ2-1	NA	TGTGCCAGCAGCCGGCCAAGCGCTGAGCAGTTCTTC	CASSRPSAEQFF
14	NA	TRBV19	TRBJ1-1	NA	TGTGCCAGTGTCACTAGGGATATGAACACTGAAGCTTTCTTT	CASVTRDMNTEAFF
19	NA	TRBV6-1	TRBJ2-1	TRBD2	TGTGCCAGCAGTGCTTTGGGACTAGCGGGGGGACAAACTTACAATGAGCAGTTCTTC	CASSALGLAGGQTYNEQFF
15	once	TRBV7-3	TRBJ2-7	TRBD2	TGTGCCAGCAGCTTAGAGGCGGGAGGCTTTGACGAGCAGTACTTC	CASSLEAGGFDEQYF
14	few	TRBV6-4	TRBJ1-6	TRBD1	TGTGCCAGCAGTGAGGGGACAGGGGGTTCACCCCTCCACTTT	CASSEGTGGSPLHF
15	NA	TRBV5-6	TRBJ2-2	TRBD1	TGTGCCAGCAGCAAACAGGGGTTAGCCACCGGGGAGCTGTTTTTT	CASSKQGLATGELFF
16	NA	TRBV5-4	TRBJ2-3	TRBD2	TGTGCCAGCAGCCAGGGACTAGAGGGGAGCACAGATACGCAGTATTTT	CASSQGLEGSTDTQYF
15	once	TRBV4-2	TRBJ1-6	TRBD1	TGTGCCAGCAGCCAGATGGGACAGGGGATTAGGTCCCTCCACTTT	CASSQMGQGIRSLHF